There are many counts of the clone carrying this T cell receptor beta chain. Antigen unknown. The sample originates from a study of T cells in Graves' hyperthyroidism and ophthalmopathy. General observations from the study: Blood also showed most of the thyroid clonotypes that were expanded above 0.001. Ophthalmopathy, as predicted by the model, came a median around 6.7 months after the prediction.

J lost 2 bases, V lost 3 bases, and 11 bases had no gene match. The germline CDR1 and CDR2 sequences are ENHRY and SYGVKD. This CDR3 contains 17 residues. It was uncontrolled infection, other autoimmune disease, pregnancy or lactation that excluded patients. The PBMCs studied were ones that came from 10 ml fresh peripheral blood. TCR beta CDR3 regions were amplified from RNA transcripts. TCR CDR3 underwent first-round RT-PCR with the HTBI primer set. From the multiplex PCR reads, TCRdb called clonotypes with MiXCR, one entry per CDR3 protein. The data hold 550,000 to 600,000 distinct CDR3 sequences, with about 14% observed a single time.

The clonotype was recovered from a woman between 18 and 29 years old with Graves' ophthalmopathy. The chain joins TRBV10-3 to TRBJ2-7, with TRBD1 identical over 9 bases. Input material: blood. This CDR3 reads CAISDPRDRGSPYEQYF. The CDR3 DNA is TGTGCCATCAGTGATCCCCGCGACAGGGGGTCACCCTACGAGCAGTACTTC.